This entry is about one T cell receptor beta chain. Germline V gene data show CDR1 as SEHNR and CDR2 as FQNEAQ (reference sequence). V lost 2 bases and J lost 7; bases outside the gene matches: 12. The length of the CDR3 is 16 residues. The sample originates from a study of blood T cell repertoires in COVID-19. Profiling relied on immunoSEQ multiplex PCR, and the TCRdb table lists in-frame clones only, not all of them. Among some 180,000 clones listed, approximately 85% were seen once. The sequence came from a man aged 40-49 years who had recovered from COVID-19. The sequenced sample was PBMCs or T cells enriched from blood (not recorded which). The chain employs TRBV7-9 and TRBJ1-2; 8 bases map to TRBD1. Here the CDR3 reads CASSLPTSGTGSGYTF. CDR3 nucleotide sequence: TGTGCCAGCAGCTTACCGACCTCCGGGACAGGCAGTGGCTACACCTTC.